This is a list of T cell receptor beta chains from one sample in a study of blood T cell repertoires in COVID-19. Using immunoSEQ multiplex PCR, the repertoire was profiled, and TCRdb retains in-frame clones only, with some absent. The repertoire holds approximately 140,000 clones, with approximately 80% as singletons. The material sequenced was peripheral blood. These receptors all stem from a human donor with acute or convalescent COVID-19. The donor label of this sample is uncertain. The CDR3 runs from the conserved cysteine through the conserved F or W. The D gene is left open where the match is weak. Rows may omit the clone size; those that give it use once, few, many or a size class.

cdr3_aa cdr3_nt j_call cdr3_length d_call v_call clone_size
CASSRPSGGGENIQYF TGCGCCAGCAGCCGACCTAGCGGGGGAGGCGAAAACATTCAGTACTTC TRBJ2-4 16 TRBD2 TRBV4-1 -
CASRTSHPADTQYF TGTGCCAGCAGGACTAGCCATCCCGCAGATACGCAGTATTTT TRBJ2-3 14 TRBD2 TRBV27 -
CSAEGAPGYTF TGCAGTGCTGAAGGGGCGCCTGGCTACACCTTC TRBJ1-2 11 - TRBV20-1 -
CAVNRDNTDTQYF TGTGCCGTCAACCGGGACAACACAGATACGCAGTATTTT TRBJ2-3 13 - TRBV6-5 -
CASSLAPLAGGQSSYEQYF TGTGCCAGCAGCTTAGCGCCACTAGCGGGGGGGCAAAGTTCCTACGAGCAGTACTTC TRBJ2-7 19 TRBD2 TRBV7-6 many
CASSIEWGGGGNEQFF TGTGCCAGTAGTATAGAGTGGGGAGGGGGAGGAAATGAGCAGTTCTTC TRBJ2-1 16 - TRBV19 -
CAWSTTDLSGNTIYF TGTGCCTGGAGTACCACAGACCTCTCTGGAAACACCATATATTTT TRBJ1-3 15 - TRBV30 -
CATSDSGTSGVTGELFF TGTGCCACCAGTGATTCCGGGACTAGCGGGGTGACCGGGGAGCTGTTTTTT TRBJ2-2 17 TRBD2 TRBV24-1 -
CASSLMSGSNQPQHF TGCGCCAGCAGCTTGATGTCGGGGAGCAATCAGCCCCAGCATTTT TRBJ1-5 15 - TRBV5-1 -
CASSSTGSSYEQYF TGTGCCAGCAGTTCGACAGGGAGCTCCTACGAGCAGTACTTC TRBJ2-7 14 TRBD1 TRBV5-6 -
CASSEASGPNNEQFF TGCGCCAGCAGTGAGGCTAGCGGGCCTAACAATGAGCAGTTCTTC TRBJ2-1 15 TRBD2 TRBV10-1 -
CATSRGGVANTEAFF TGTGCCACCAGCAGAGGAGGTGTGGCAAACACTGAAGCTTTCTTT TRBJ1-1 15 - TRBV15 -
CSVHRGPYGYTF TGCAGCGTTCACAGGGGGCCCTATGGCTACACCTTC TRBJ1-2 12 TRBD1 TRBV29-1 -
CASGRRVDGYTF TGTGCCAGCGGGAGGCGCGTTGATGGCTACACCTTC TRBJ1-2 12 - TRBV6-5 -
CASTLGGQGIDEQFF TGTGCCAGCACCTTAGGGGGACAGGGAATCGATGAGCAGTTCTTC TRBJ2-1 15 TRBD1 TRBV6-5 -
CASSQVGRWNIQYF TGTGCCAGCAGCCAAGTCGGTCGATGGAACATTCAGTACTTC TRBJ2-4 14 - TRBV14 -
CASSYLRTGGGETQYF TGTGCCAGCAGTTACTTGAGGACAGGGGGCGGGGAGACCCAGTACTTC TRBJ2-5 16 TRBD1 TRBV6-5 -
CASSRRASGGHLRETQYF TGCGCCAGCAGCCGGCGGGCCTCCGGGGGGCACTTGAGGGAGACCCAGTACTTC TRBJ2-5 18 - TRBV5-1 -
CASSRGQSNTEAFF TGTGCCAGCAGTCGCGGACAGTCGAACACTGAAGCTTTCTTT TRBJ1-1 14 - TRBV3-1/TRBV3-2 once
CASIKGPNSYEQYF TGTGCCAGCATAAAGGGGCCTAATTCCTACGAGCAGTACTTC TRBJ2-7 14 - TRBV6-5 -
CASSIDPGGGQAAGGNNEQFF TGTGCCAGTAGTATAGATCCAGGTGGAGGTCAGGCAGCGGGGGGGAACAATGAGCAGTTCTTC TRBJ2-1 21 TRBD2 TRBV19 -
CAWGSGGAPDTQYF TGTGCCTGGGGTAGCGGGGGGGCCCCAGATACGCAGTATTTT TRBJ2-3 14 TRBD2 TRBV30 -
CAWSARQDYGYTF TGTGCCTGGAGTGCCCGACAAGACTATGGCTACACCTTC TRBJ1-2 13 - TRBV30 -
CASSLDGSNSYNEQFF TGTGCCAGCAGCTTAGATGGGAGCAACTCCTACAATGAGCAGTTCTTC TRBJ2-1 16 - TRBV11-3 once
CASSTTGWDTQYF TGTGCCAGTAGTACGACAGGGTGGGATACGCAGTATTTT TRBJ2-3 13 TRBD1 TRBV19 -
CTISDRLAGDAGELFF TGTACCATCAGTGATCGACTAGCGGGGGACGCCGGGGAGCTGTTTTTT TRBJ2-2 16 TRBD2 TRBV10-3 -
CASSLDGFGELFF TGTGCCAGCAGCTTAGACGGGTTCGGGGAGCTGTTTTTT TRBJ2-2 13 - TRBV7-8 -
CASSFTGVQPQHF TGTGCCAGTAGTTTCACAGGGGTGCAGCCCCAGCATTTT TRBJ1-5 13 TRBD1 TRBV19 -
CASMEGQGLLGYTF TGTGCCAGCATGGAGGGACAGGGACTCCTTGGCTACACCTTC TRBJ1-2 14 TRBD1 TRBV2 -
CASSPDNNYGYTF TGTGCCAGCAGTCCGGACAATAACTATGGCTACACCTTC TRBJ1-2 13 - TRBV2 few
CASSPTGGDAFF TGTGCCAGCTCACCGACAGGGGGGGACGCTTTCTTT TRBJ1-1 12 TRBD1 TRBV18 -
CASSLAEAYSGNTIYF TGTGCCAGCAGCTTAGCGGAGGCTTACTCTGGAAACACCATATATTTT TRBJ1-3 16 - TRBV7-9 -
CASLQGGLQETQYF TGTGCCAGCCTTCAAGGGGGCCTCCAAGAGACCCAGTACTTC TRBJ2-5 14 TRBD1 TRBV6-5 -
CASSQAAGHSYNSPLHF TGTGCCAGCAGCCAAGCGGCGGGCCACTCCTATAATTCACCCCTCCACTTT TRBJ1-6 17 - TRBV3-1/TRBV3-2 once
CAISGQGANEQFF TGTGCCATCAGTGGGCAGGGGGCAAATGAGCAGTTCTTC TRBJ2-1 13 TRBD1 TRBV10-3 -
CSVEFNEQFF TGCAGCGTGGAGTTTAATGAGCAGTTCTTC TRBJ2-1 10 - TRBV29-1 -
CASLPGFQETQYF TGTGCCAGCCTCCCAGGGTTCCAAGAGACCCAGTACTTC TRBJ2-5 13 - TRBV2 few
CSASPGNRNQPQHF TGCAGTGCTAGTCCAGGGAACCGCAATCAGCCCCAGCATTTT TRBJ1-5 14 - TRBV20-1 -
CASSEAHRQGGTEAFF TGTGCCAGCAGTGAAGCTCACCGACAGGGAGGCACTGAAGCTTTCTTT TRBJ1-1 16 TRBD1 TRBV2 -
CASSRGQGANYGYTF TGTGCCAGCAGTAGGGGACAGGGGGCAAACTATGGCTACACCTTC TRBJ1-2 15 TRBD1 TRBV2 -
CASSVGQAQETQYF TGTGCCAGCAGCGTAGGACAGGCTCAAGAGACCCAGTACTTC TRBJ2-5 14 - TRBV9 once
CASSPGQSPYTQYF TGTGCCAGTAGTCCGGGACAGTCACCTTATACGCAGTATTTT TRBJ2-3 14 TRBD1 TRBV19 -
CASSRDQGQGGRIGETQYF TGCGCCAGCAGCCGGGACCAGGGACAGGGGGGGAGAATAGGAGAGACCCAGTACTTC TRBJ2-5 19 TRBD1 TRBV4-1 -
CASSLQGREQYF TGTGCCAGCTCACTACAGGGGAGGGAGCAGTACTTC TRBJ2-7 12 - TRBV18 -
CASSSTSGGTLEQFF TGTGCCAGCAGCAGCACTAGCGGGGGGACCCTTGAGCAGTTCTTC TRBJ2-1 15 TRBD2 TRBV7-9 once
CASGAAITDTQYF TGTGCCAGCGGGGCGGCGATCACAGATACGCAGTATTTT TRBJ2-3 13 - TRBV11-2 -
CASSQRGGSKDGYTF TGTGCCAGCAGCCAACGAGGCGGGTCGAAGGACGGCTACACCTTC TRBJ1-2 15 - TRBV3-1/TRBV3-2 -
CASSVAQGVETQYF TGTGCCAGCAGCGTAGCCCAGGGGGTAGAGACCCAGTACTTC TRBJ2-5 14 TRBD1 TRBV9 -
CASSTGQGLGYTF TGTGCCAGCAGTACGGGACAGGGCCTTGGCTACACCTTC TRBJ1-2 13 TRBD1 TRBV12-3/TRBV12-4 -
CASREGPVDYGYTF TGTGCCAGCAGAGAGGGCCCGGTCGACTATGGCTACACCTTC TRBJ1-2 14 - TRBV6-5 -
CASSAGGRGGYTF TGTGCCAGCAGCGCCGGGGGGCGCGGTGGCTACACCTTC TRBJ1-2 13 - TRBV11-1 -
CASSYYTGELFF TGTGCCAGCAGCTACTACACCGGGGAGCTGTTTTTT TRBJ2-2 12 - TRBV5-4 -
CAISESSGQGGSPLHF TGTGCCATCAGTGAGTCGTCGGGACAGGGGGGATCACCCCTCCACTTT TRBJ1-6 16 TRBD1 TRBV10-3 -
CASSFGQADTGNTIYF TGTGCCAGCTCATTCGGACAGGCAGACACTGGAAACACCATATATTTT TRBJ1-3 16 TRBD1 TRBV18 many
CASSLQAYNEQFF TGCGCCAGCAGCTTGCAGGCGTACAATGAGCAGTTCTTC TRBJ2-1 13 - TRBV5-1 -
CASSVGGSFNSPLHF TGTGCCAGCAGCGTCGGGGGAAGCTTCAATTCACCCCTCCACTTT TRBJ1-6 15 - TRBV9 -